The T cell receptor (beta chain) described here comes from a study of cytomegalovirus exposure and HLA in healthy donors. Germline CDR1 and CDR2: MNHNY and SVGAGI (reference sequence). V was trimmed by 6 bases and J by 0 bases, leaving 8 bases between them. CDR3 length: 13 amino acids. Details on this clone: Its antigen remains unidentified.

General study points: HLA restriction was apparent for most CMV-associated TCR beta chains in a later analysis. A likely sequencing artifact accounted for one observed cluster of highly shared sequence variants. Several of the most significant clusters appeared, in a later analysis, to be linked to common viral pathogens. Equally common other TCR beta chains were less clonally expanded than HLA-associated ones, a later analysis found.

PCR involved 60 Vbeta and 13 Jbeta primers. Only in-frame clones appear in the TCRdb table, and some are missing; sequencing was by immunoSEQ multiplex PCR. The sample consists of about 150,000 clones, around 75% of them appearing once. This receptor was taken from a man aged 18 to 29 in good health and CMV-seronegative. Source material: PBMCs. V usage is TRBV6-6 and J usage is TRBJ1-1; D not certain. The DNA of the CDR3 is TGTGCCAGCAGGCGACACCTGAACACTGAAGCTTTCTTT. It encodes CASRRHLNTEAFF.